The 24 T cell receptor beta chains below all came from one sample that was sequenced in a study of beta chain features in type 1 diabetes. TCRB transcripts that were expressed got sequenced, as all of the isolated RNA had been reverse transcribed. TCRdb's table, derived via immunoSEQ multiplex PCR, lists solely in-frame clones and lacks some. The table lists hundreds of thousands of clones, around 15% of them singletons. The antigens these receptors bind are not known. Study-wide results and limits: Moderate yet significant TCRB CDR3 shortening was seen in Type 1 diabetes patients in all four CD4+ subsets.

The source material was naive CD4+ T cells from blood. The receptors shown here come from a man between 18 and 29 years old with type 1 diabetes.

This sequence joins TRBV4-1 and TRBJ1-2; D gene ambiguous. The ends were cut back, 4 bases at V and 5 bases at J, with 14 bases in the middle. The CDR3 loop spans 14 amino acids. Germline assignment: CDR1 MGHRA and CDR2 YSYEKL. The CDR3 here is CASSPLRGEYGYTF. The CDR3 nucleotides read TGCGCCAGCAGCCCCCTCCGCGGGGAATATGGCTACACCTTC.

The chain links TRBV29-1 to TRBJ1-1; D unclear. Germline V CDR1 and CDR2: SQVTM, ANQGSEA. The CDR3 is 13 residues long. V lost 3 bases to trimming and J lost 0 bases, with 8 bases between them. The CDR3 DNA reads TGCAGCGTTGACCCAAGACTGAACACTGAAGCTTTCTTT. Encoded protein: CSVDPRLNTEAFF.

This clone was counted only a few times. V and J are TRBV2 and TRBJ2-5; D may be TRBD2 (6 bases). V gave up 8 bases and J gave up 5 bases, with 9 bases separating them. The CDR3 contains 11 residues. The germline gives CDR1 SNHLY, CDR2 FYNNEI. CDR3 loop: CASGGLETQYF. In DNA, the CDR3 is TGTGCCAGCGGGGGGTTGGAGACCCAGTACTTC.

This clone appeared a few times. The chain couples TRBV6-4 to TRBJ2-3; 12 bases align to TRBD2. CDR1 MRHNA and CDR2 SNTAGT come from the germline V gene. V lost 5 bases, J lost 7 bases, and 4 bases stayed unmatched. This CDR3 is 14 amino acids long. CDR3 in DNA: TGTGCCAGCAGTTTGACTAGCGGGAGCAATACGCAGTATTTT. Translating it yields CASSLTSGSNTQYF.

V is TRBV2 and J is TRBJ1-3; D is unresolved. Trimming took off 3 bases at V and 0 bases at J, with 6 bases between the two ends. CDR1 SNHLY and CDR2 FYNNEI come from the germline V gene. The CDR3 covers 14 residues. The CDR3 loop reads CASSDTGSGNTIYF. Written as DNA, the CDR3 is TGTGCCAGCAGTGACACCGGCTCTGGAAACACCATATATTTT.

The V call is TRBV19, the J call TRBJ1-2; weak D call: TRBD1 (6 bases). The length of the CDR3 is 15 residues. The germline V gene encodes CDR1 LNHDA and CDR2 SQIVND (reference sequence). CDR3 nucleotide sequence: TGTGCAACCAACCGGGACAATCGAGTAGTTGGTGGCTACACCTTC. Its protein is CATNRDNRVVGGYTF. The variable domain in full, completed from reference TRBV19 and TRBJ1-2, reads DGGITQSPKYLFRKEGQNVTLSCEQNLNHDAMYWYRQDPGQGLRLIYYSQIVNDFQKGDIAEGYSVSREKKESFPLTVTSAQKNPTAFYLCATNRDNRVVGGYTFGSGTRLTVV.

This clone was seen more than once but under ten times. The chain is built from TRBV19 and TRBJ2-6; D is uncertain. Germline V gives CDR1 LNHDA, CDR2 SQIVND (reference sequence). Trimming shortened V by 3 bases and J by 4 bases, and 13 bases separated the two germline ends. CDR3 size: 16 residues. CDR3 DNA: TGTGCCAGTAGTATCCCCCCTACGACAGGGGCCAACGTCCTGACTTTC. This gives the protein CASSIPPTTGANVLTF.

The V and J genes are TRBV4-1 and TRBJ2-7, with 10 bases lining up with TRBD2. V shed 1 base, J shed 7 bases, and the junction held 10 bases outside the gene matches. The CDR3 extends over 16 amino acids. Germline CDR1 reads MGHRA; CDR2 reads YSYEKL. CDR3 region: CASSQAGTSELWEQYF. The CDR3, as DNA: TGCGCCAGCAGCCAAGCCGGGACTAGCGAGCTGTGGGAGCAGTACTTC.

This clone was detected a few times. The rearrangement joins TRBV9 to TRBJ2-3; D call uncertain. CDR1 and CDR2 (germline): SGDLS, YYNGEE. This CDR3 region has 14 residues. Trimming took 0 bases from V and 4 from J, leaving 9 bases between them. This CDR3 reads CASSVAEKPDTQYF. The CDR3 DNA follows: TGTGCCAGCAGCGTAGCTGAAAAGCCAGATACGCAGTATTTT.

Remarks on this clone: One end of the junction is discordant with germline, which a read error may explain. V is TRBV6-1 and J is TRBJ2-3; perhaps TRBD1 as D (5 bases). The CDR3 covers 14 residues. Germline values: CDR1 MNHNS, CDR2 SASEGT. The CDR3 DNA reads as TGTGCCATCAGTGACAGTACTAGCACAGATACGCAGTATTTT. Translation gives CAISDSTSTDTQYF.

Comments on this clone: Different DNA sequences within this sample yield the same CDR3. The chain's CDR3 is CASSPRAGNEQFF. The CDR3 DNA reads TGTGCCAGCTCACCAAGAGCGGGTAATGAGCAGTTCTTC. The gene calls are TRBV18 and TRBJ2-1, with TRBD2 as a possible D gene (6 bases). The CDR3 consists of 13 residues. Trimming shortened V by 2 bases and J by 7 bases, and 9 bases separated the two germline ends. Germline V CDR1 and CDR2: KGHSH, LQKENI. Supplemented by reference TRBV18 and TRBJ2-1, the full variable domain reads NAGVMQNPRHLVRRRGQEARLRCSPMKGHSHVYWYRQLPEEGLKFMVYLQKENIIDESGMPKERFSAEFPKEGPSILRIQQVVRGDSAAYFCASSPRAGNEQFFGPGTRLTVL.

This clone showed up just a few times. The CDR3 here is CSVEGFVNTEAFF. CDR3 nucleotide sequence: TGCAGCGTTGAGGGTTTTGTGAACACTGAAGCTTTCTTT. The chain carries TRBV29-1 and TRBJ1-1; D gene uncertain. The CDR3 runs 13 residues. CDR1 SQVTM and CDR2 ANQGSEA come from the germline V gene. V shed 3 bases and J shed 0 bases, with 8 bases lying between them.

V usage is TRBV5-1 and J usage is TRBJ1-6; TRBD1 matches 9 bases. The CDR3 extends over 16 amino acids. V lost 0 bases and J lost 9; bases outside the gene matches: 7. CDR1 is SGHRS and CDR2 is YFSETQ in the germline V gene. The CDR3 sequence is CASSLAPQGAGSPLHF. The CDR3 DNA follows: TGCGCCAGCAGCTTGGCCCCACAGGGGGCCGGTTCACCCCTCCACTTT.

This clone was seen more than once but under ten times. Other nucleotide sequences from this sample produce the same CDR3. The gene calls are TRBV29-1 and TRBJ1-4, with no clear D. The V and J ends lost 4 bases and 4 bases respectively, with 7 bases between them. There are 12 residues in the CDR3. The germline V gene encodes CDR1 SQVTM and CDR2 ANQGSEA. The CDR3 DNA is TGCAGCGTTGGGGGTTTTAATGAAAAACTGTTTTTT. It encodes CSVGGFNEKLFF.

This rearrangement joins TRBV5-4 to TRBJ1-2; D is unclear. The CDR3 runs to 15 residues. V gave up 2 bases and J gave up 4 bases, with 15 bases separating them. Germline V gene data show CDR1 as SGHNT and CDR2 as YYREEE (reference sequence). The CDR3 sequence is CASSFPGEGSYGYTF. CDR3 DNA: TGTGCCAGCAGCTTCCCCGGGGAGGGTAGCTATGGCTACACCTTC.

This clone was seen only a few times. CDR3 loop: CASSWADGGEQYF. Here the CDR3 DNA reads TGCGCCAGCAGCTGGGCAGACGGGGGCGAGCAGTACTTC. The chain carries TRBV5-1 and TRBJ2-7; weak D call: TRBD2 (6 bases). The CDR3 is 13 residues long. Germline assignment: CDR1 SGHRS and CDR2 YFSETQ. Trimming took off 3 bases at V and 6 bases at J, with 13 bases between the two ends.

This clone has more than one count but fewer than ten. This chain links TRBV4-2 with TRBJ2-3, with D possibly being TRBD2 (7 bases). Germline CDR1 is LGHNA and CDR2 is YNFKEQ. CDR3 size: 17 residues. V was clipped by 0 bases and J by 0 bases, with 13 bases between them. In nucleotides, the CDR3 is TGTGCCAGCAGCCAAGAGTGGCGGGGGACAAGCACAGATACGCAGTATTTT. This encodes CASSQEWRGTSTDTQYF.

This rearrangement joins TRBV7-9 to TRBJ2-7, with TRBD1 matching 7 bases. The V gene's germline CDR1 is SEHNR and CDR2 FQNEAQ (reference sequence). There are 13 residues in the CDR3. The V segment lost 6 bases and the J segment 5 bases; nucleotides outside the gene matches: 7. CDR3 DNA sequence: TGTGCCAGCAGTCGGACAGGTTCCAACGAGCAGTACTTC. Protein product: CASSRTGSNEQYF. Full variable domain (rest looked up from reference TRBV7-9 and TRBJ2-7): DTGVSQNPRHKITKRGQNVTFRCDPISEHNRLYWYRQTLGQGPEFLTYFQNEAQLEKSRLLSDRFSAERPKGSFSTLEIQRTEQGDSAMYLCASSRTGSNEQYFGPGTRLTVT.

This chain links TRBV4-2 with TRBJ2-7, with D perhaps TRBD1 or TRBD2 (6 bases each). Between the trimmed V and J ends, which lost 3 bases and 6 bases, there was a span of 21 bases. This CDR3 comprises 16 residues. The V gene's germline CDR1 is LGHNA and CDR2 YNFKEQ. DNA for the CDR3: TGTGCCAGCAGCCAGGGAGGCAGGGGAAATTCGCTCGAGCAGTACTTC. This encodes CASSQGGRGNSLEQYF.

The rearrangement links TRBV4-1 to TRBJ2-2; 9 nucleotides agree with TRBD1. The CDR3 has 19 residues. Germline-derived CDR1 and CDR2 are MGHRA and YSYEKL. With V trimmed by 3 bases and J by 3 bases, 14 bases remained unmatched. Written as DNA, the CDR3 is TGCGCCAGCAGCCAGGGTACAGGGGGCGCATTAAGGGACACCGGGGAGCTGTTTTTT. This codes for CASSQGTGGALRDTGELFF.

This CDR3 is CASSLTTANEKLFF. The CDR3 coding sequence is TGCGCCAGCAGCTTAACAACGGCTAATGAAAAACTGTTTTTT. The rearrangement uses TRBV5-1 and TRBJ1-4; D call uncertain. Germline V gene sequence: CDR1 SGHRS, CDR2 YFSETQ. The CDR3 runs to 14 residues. Trimming stripped 2 bases from V and 3 bases from J, with 8 bases between.

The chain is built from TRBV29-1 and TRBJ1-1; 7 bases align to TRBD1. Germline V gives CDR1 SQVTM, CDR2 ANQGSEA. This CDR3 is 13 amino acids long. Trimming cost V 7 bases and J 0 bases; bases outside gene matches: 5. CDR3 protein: CSAADRLNTEAFF. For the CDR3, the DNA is TGCAGCGCTGCGGACAGGCTGAACACTGAAGCTTTCTTT.

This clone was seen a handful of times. This chain's CDR3 is CASRLPQGHTEAFF. The CDR3 DNA reads as TGTGCCAGCAGACTGCCCCAGGGGCACACTGAAGCTTTCTTT. The rearrangement uses TRBV2 and TRBJ1-1, with D possibly TRBD1 on 6 matching bases. Germline V gene sequence: CDR1 SNHLY, CDR2 FYNNEI. V was cut by 6 bases and J by 3 bases, with 14 bases left in between. The CDR3 contains 14 residues.

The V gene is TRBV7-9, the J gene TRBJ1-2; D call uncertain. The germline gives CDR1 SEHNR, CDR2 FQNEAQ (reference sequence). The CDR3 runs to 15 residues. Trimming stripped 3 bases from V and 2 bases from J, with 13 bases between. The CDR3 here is CASSFPRWTNYGYTF. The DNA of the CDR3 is TGTGCCAGCAGCTTTCCCAGGTGGACGAACTATGGCTACACCTTC. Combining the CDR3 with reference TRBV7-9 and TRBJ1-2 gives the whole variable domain DTGVSQNPRHKITKRGQNVTFRCDPISEHNRLYWYRQTLGQGPEFLTYFQNEAQLEKSRLLSDRFSAERPKGSFSTLEIQRTEQGDSAMYLCASSFPRWTNYGYTFGSGTRLTVV.